A selection of T cell receptor beta chains follows, all from one sample in a study of blood T cell repertoires in COVID-19. Repertoires were generated with immunoSEQ multiplex PCR, while TCRdb's copy carries only in-frame clones and drops some. The sample includes approximately 70,000 clones, about nine tenths seen only once; the top ten take 13%. Sequenced input: peripheral blood. Receptor source: a woman aged 55-70 years with acute or convalescent COVID-19. Both conserved end residues are part of each CDR3. A D gene is named only where the DNA matches it firmly. Clone size appears in some rows only: once, few, many, or a class for an expanded clone.

j_call v_call clone_size d_call cdr3_nt cdr3_aa
TRBJ1-1 TRBV10-3 - - TGTGCCATCAGTGAGAACATGAACACTGAAGCTTTCTTT CAISENMNTEAFF
TRBJ2-7 TRBV7-9 - - TGTGCCAGCAGCTCAGGGGGGACTGCCTCCTACGAGCAGTACTTC CASSSGGTASYEQYF
TRBJ2-2 TRBV7-8 - TRBD1 TGTGCCAGCAGCCGCGGGACAGGGGGGGAGACCGGGGAGCTGTTTTTT CASSRGTGGETGELFF
TRBJ1-5 TRBV5-6 once - TGTGCCAGCAGCTTGGCCCAGGGGACGGGTCAGCCCCAGCATTTT CASSLAQGTGQPQHF
TRBJ1-6 TRBV30 - - TGTGCCTGGACGGGGGGAAGGCACTATAATTCACCCCTCCACTTT CAWTGGRHYNSPLHF
TRBJ2-7 TRBV5-4 - TRBD1 TGTGCCAGCAGCTTGGGGGGACAGAGGGAGATCTACGAGCAGTACTTC CASSLGGQREIYEQYF
TRBJ1-5 TRBV12-3/TRBV12-4 few - TGTGCCAGCAGTTTTCAGATTCAGCCCCAGCATTTT CASSFQIQPQHF
TRBJ2-1 TRBV12-5 - TRBD2 TGTGCTAGTGGTTTGGCCCAGGGAGTAGCGGGGGGGAATGAGCAGTTCTTC CASGLAQGVAGGNEQFF
TRBJ2-2 TRBV7-3 - TRBD2 TGTGCCAGCAGCTTAACGGGGACTAGCAGATACACCGGGGAGCTGTTTTTT CASSLTGTSRYTGELFF
TRBJ1-2 TRBV3-1/TRBV3-2 - TRBD1 TGTGCCAGCAGCTCAGGGGGTGGCTACACCTTC CASSSGGGYTF
TRBJ1-1 TRBV11-2 once TRBD1 TGTGCCAGCAGCTCCCTCGACAGGGGAGCTTTCTTT CASSSLDRGAFF
TRBJ2-5 TRBV6-5 once - TGTGCCAGTTGGACCGGGACTGAAGAGACCCAGTACTTC CASWTGTEETQYF
TRBJ2-5 TRBV7-9 - - TGTGCCAGCAGCTTAGAGCGTCTGGAGGAGACCCAGTACTTC CASSLERLEETQYF
TRBJ1-2 TRBV28 - - TGTGCCAGCAGTTCCCTCAGGGATGGCTACACCTTC CASSSLRDGYTF
TRBJ2-7 TRBV5-4 - - TGTGCCAGCAGCCTAGACGGAACCTACGAGCAGTACTTC CASSLDGTYEQYF
TRBJ1-2 TRBV7-9 once TRBD1 TGTGCCAGCAGCTTAGGCCAGGGGGCATACACCTTC CASSLGQGAYTF
TRBJ1-4 TRBV3-1/TRBV3-2 - - TGTGCCAGCAGCCAAGGGCAGGGTATCGAAAAACTGTTTTTT CASSQGQGIEKLFF
TRBJ1-3 TRBV6-5 once - TGTGCCAGCAGGGGAGGAAGCTCTGGAAACACCATATATTTT CASRGGSSGNTIYF
TRBJ2-7 TRBV6-2/TRBV6-3 - TRBD2 TGTGCCAGCAGTGCCACCGTAGCGGGGGGCGCGGAGCAGTACTTC CASSATVAGGAEQYF
TRBJ2-5 TRBV6-6 once - TGTGCCAGCTCCCCGGTTAGAGAGACCCAGTACTTC CASSPVRETQYF
TRBJ1-5 TRBV6-6 few - TGTGCCACCCTTAGGGGATTCGGTCAGCCCCAGCATTTT CATLRGFGQPQHF
TRBJ1-1 TRBV5-1 - TRBD1 TGCGCCAGCAGCTTACGACAGGGTGCGCGCACTGAAGCTTTCTTT CASSLRQGARTEAFF
TRBJ1-4 TRBV27 - TRBD1 TGTGCCAGCAGTTTATCGGGACAGGGATATGAAAAACTGTTTTTT CASSLSGQGYEKLFF
TRBJ2-2 TRBV7-2 few TRBD1 TGTGCCAGCAGGGCCTCGGACAGGGTATATACCGGGGAGCTGTTTTTT CASRASDRVYTGELFF
TRBJ2-7 TRBV6-5 - TRBD2 TGTGCCAGCAGTAAGCGGGGGGGGTACGAGCAGTACTTC CASSKRGGYEQYF
TRBJ2-4 TRBV6-5 - - TGTGACAGTAGAAGGGACACCATAGCCAAAAACATTCAGTACTTC CDSRRDTIAKNIQYF
TRBJ2-1 TRBV5-1 - - TGCGCCAGCAGCTTGGCCTCAGTCTCCTACAATGAGCAGTTCTTC CASSLASVSYNEQFF
TRBJ1-1 TRBV14 - TRBD1 TGTGCCAGCAGCCAATCACAGGGGTGGGCCACTGAAGCTTTCTTT CASSQSQGWATEAFF
TRBJ2-3 TRBV30 - - TGTGCCTGGAGTGTACAGGGCACAGATACGCAGTATTTT CAWSVQGTDTQYF
TRBJ2-5 TRBV5-1 - - TGCGCCAGCAGCTTTCGCGGGGCTGCCAGGGAGACCCAGTACTTC CASSFRGAARETQYF
TRBJ2-1 TRBV5-1 - - TGCGCCAGCAGCTTGGGACAGAGCAATGAGCAGTTCTTC CASSLGQSNEQFF
TRBJ2-7 TRBV7-2 - TRBD2 TGTGCCAGCAGCTTAAACGGGGGGGCTTACGAGCAGTACTTC CASSLNGGAYEQYF
TRBJ2-3 TRBV19 - TRBD1 TGTGCCAGTAGTACCTTAACAGGGGTTAGGACAGATACGCAGTATTTT CASSTLTGVRTDTQYF
TRBJ2-7 TRBV6-5 - TRBD1 TGTGCCAGCAGTCCCGGGACAGTCGAGCAGTACTTC CASSPGTVEQYF
TRBJ2-7 TRBV19 - TRBD1 TGTGCCAGTAGTGCCAGGGACAGACCCTACGAGCAGTACTTC CASSARDRPYEQYF
TRBJ1-5 TRBV16 few TRBD1 TGTGCCAGCAGCCAATTCGGGCAGGGGGATAAGCCCCAGCATTTT CASSQFGQGDKPQHF
TRBJ1-2 TRBV7-9 - TRBD1 TGTGCCAGCAGCCCCGGGACAGGGTTTGGCTACACCTTC CASSPGTGFGYTF
TRBJ1-3 TRBV6-5 - - TGTGCCAGCAATCCAGGCGGGGGAACTGGAAACACCATATATTTT CASNPGGGTGNTIYF
TRBJ1-4 TRBV2 - TRBD1 TGTGCCAGCGGACAGGGCCTTGGACCCCTTGTTTTT CASGQGLGPLVF
TRBJ2-3 TRBV13 - - TGTGCCAGCAGCTTACAGGGCCCGGGCCTGCGCACAGATACGCAGTATTTT CASSLQGPGLRTDTQYF
TRBJ1-2 TRBV14 - - TGTGCCAGCAGCAGAAGGGTGGACAGCCACTATGGCTACACCTTC CASSRRVDSHYGYTF
TRBJ2-7 TRBV4-1 - - TGCGCCAGCAGCCAAGAGGGGGGAGTGTTCTACGAGCAGTACTTC CASSQEGGVFYEQYF
TRBJ1-4 TRBV30 - - TGTGCCTGGAGTGGAACAGGGATGAGAGAAAAACTGTTTTTT CAWSGTGMREKLFF
TRBJ2-2 TRBV19 few - TGTGCCAGTAGTATCATCAAGGGGGCCGGGGAGCTGTTTTTT CASSIIKGAGELFF
TRBJ2-7 TRBV6-6 - TRBD2 TGTGCCAGCTCAACTAGCGGGGGGCCCACTCTCGAGCAGTACTTC CASSTSGGPTLEQYF
TRBJ2-7 TRBV7-9 - - TGTGCCAGCAGCCCCACCCGGTTCGGACACCAATACGAGCAGTACTTC CASSPTRFGHQYEQYF
TRBJ2-3 TRBV4-2 - - TGTGCCAGCAGCCAGGGGGGTCAACCTGCCGATACGCAGTATTTT CASSQGGQPADTQYF
TRBJ1-5 TRBV10-3 - TRBD1 TGTGCCATCGGACGACAGGGGGCGGGCGATAGCAATCAGCCCCAGCATTTT CAIGRQGAGDSNQPQHF
TRBJ1-4 TRBV7-9 - - TGTGCCTCAGGGAGGGGATCGACTAATGAAAAACTGTTTTTT CASGRGSTNEKLFF
TRBJ1-3 TRBV19 - - TGTGCCAGTAGTCCCGATCAGGGCTCTGGAAACACCATATATTTT CASSPDQGSGNTIYF
TRBJ2-1 TRBV5-1 - - TGCGCCAGCAGCCCCGTCAGGCCTGAGCAGTTCTTC CASSPVRPEQFF
TRBJ2-4 TRBV28 - TRBD2 TGTGCCAGCAGGCCGGGGGGGTCCAAAAACATTCAGTACTTC CASRPGGSKNIQYF
TRBJ2-1 TRBV18 - TRBD1 TGTGCCAGCTCACCACGACAGGGTGGGGACAATGAGCAGTTCTTC CASSPRQGGDNEQFF
TRBJ2-2 TRBV19 - TRBD1 TGTGCCAGTTCGACAGGGTTCACCGGGGAGCTGTTTTTT CASSTGFTGELFF